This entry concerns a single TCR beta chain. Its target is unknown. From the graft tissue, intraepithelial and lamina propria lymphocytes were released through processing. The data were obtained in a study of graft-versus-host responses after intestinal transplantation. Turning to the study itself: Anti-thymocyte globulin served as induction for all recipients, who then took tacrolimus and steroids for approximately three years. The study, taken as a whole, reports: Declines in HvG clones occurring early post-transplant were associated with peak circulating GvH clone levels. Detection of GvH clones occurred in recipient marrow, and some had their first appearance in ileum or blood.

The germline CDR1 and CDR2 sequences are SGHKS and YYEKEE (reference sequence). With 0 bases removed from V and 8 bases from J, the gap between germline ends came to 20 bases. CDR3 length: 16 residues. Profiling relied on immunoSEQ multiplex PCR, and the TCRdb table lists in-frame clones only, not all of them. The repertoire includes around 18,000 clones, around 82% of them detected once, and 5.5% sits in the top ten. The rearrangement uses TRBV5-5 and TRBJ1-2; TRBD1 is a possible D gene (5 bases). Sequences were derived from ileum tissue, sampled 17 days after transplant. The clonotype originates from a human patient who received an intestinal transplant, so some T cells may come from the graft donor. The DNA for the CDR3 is TGTGCCAGCAGCTTGGAGCTGGCAGGGAGGGGAGGCGGCTACACCTTC. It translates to CASSLELAGRGGGYTF.